The following is a TCR beta chain sequence with its context. The source of the sample is a study of blood T cell repertoires in COVID-19. Some clones are missing from TCRdb's copy, which holds only in-frame ones; the method was immunoSEQ multiplex PCR. The data contain roughly 15,000 clones, under 85% of them singletons. V gave up 3 bases and J gave up 5 bases; unmatched junction bases: 7. Germline CDR1 reads LGHNA; CDR2 reads YSLEER. There are 16 residues in the CDR3. The chain combines TRBV4-3 with TRBJ2-3; TRBD2 agrees at 11 bases. The receptor was derived from a man in his 70s with active or convalescent COVID-19. The source material was peripheral blood. CDR3 nucleotides: TGCGCCAGCAGCCAGGAACTAGCGGGGGAGGGAGATACGCAGTATTTT. Its translation: CASSQELAGEGDTQYF.